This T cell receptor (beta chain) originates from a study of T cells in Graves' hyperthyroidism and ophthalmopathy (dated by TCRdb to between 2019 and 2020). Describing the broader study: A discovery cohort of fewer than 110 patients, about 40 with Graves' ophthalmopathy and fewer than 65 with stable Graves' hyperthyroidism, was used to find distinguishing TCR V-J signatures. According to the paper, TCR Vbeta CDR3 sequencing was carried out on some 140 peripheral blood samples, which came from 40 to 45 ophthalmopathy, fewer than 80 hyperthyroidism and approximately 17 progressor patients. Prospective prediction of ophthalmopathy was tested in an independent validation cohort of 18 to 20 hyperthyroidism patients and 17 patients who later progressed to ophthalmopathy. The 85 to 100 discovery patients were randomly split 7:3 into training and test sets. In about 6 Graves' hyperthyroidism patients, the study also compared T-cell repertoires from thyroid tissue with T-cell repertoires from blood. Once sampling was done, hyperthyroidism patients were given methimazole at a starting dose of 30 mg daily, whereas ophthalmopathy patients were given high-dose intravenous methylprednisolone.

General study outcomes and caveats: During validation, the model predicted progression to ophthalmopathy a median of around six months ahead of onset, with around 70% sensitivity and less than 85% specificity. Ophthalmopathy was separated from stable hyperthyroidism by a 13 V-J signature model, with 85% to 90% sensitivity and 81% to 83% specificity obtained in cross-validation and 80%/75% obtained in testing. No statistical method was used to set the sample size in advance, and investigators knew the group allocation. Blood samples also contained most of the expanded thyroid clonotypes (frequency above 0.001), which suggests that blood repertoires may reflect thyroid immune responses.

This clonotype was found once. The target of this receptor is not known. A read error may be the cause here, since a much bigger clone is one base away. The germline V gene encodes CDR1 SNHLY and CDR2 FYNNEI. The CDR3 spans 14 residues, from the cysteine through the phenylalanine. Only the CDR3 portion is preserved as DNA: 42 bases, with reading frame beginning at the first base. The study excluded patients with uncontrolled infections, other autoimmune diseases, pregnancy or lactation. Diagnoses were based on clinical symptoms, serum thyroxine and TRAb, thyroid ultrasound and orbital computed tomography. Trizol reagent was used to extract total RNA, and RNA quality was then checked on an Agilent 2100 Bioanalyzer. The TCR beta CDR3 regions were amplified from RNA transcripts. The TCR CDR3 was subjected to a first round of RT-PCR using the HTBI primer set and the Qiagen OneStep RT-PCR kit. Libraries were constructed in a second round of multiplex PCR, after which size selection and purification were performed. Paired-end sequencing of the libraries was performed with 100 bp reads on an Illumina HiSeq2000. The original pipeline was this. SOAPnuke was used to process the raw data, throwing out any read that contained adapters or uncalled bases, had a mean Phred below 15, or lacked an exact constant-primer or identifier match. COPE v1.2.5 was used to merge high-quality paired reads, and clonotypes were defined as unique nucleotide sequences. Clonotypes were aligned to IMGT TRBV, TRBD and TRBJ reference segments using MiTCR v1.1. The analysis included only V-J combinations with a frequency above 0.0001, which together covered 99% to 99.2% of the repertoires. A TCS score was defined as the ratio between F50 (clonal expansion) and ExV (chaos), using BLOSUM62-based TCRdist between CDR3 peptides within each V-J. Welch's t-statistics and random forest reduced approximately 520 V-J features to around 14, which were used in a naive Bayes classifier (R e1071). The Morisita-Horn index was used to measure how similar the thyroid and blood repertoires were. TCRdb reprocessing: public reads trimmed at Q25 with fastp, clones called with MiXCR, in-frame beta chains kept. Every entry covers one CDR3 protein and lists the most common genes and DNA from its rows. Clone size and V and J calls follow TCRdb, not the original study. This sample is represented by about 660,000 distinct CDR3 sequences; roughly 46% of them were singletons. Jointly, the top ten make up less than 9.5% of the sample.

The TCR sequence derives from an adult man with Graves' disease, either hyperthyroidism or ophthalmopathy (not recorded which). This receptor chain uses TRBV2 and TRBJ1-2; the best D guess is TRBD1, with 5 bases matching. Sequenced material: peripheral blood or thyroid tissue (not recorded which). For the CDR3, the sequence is CASTGGAINYGYAF. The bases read TGTGCCAGCACGGGGGGTGCGATTAACTATGGCTACGCCTTC.